The 18 T cell receptor beta chains reported below all come from one sample, sequenced in a study of blood T cell repertoires in COVID-19. TCRdb keeps only in-frame clones here, not all; method: immunoSEQ multiplex PCR. The sample records 200,000 to 250,000 clones, almost 85% being singletons. The sequenced sample was peripheral blood. The receptors stem from a woman aged 40 to 49 with acute or convalescent COVID-19.

V is TRBV7-2 and J is TRBJ1-1, with D possibly being TRBD1 (6 bases). The germline gives CDR1 SGHTA, CDR2 FQGNSA. V was trimmed by 0 bases and J by 5 bases, leaving 13 bases between them. The CDR3 is made up of 15 amino acids. The CDR3 region has the DNA TGTGCCAGCAGCTTAGCGCCAGACAGGCGGACTGAAGCTTTCTTT. Amino acid sequence: CASSLAPDRRTEAFF.

V and J are TRBV27 and TRBJ1-1; 7 bases align to TRBD1. Germline V gene lookup returns CDR1 MNHEY and CDR2 SMNVEV (reference sequence). V dropped 7 bases and J dropped 7; count of bases not matched to a gene: 3. The CDR3 contains 11 residues. The CDR3 nucleotides read TGTGCCAGCACCGACAGGGTTGAAGCTTTCTTT. Translation: CASTDRVEAFF.

This chain connects TRBV5-1 to TRBJ2-2; no clear D gene. Per germline, CDR1 SGHRS and CDR2 YFSETQ. This CDR3 is built from 15 residues. The V end was cut by 0 bases, the J end by 8 bases, with 14 bases between. The CDR3: CASSLGLTSPGELFF. The CDR3 DNA sequence: TGCGCCAGCAGCTTGGGGCTGACATCTCCGGGGGAGCTGTTTTTT.

The V gene is TRBV4-3, the J gene TRBJ1-4, with D hard to call. Germline CDR1 reads LGHNA; CDR2 reads YSLEER. The CDR3 has 14 amino acids. Trimming removed 0 bases at V and 5 bases at J, with 7 bases between. This CDR3 reads CASSQDQANEKLFF. As DNA, the CDR3 is TGCGCCAGCAGCCAAGATCAAGCAAATGAAAAACTGTTTTTT.

The gene calls are TRBV7-9 and TRBJ1-4, with D tentatively TRBD1 (5 bases). The V end was cut by 5 bases, the J end by 4 bases, with 14 bases between. The CDR3 contains 15 residues. CDR1 SEHNR and CDR2 FQNEAQ come from the germline V gene (reference sequence). In DNA, the CDR3 is TGTGCCAGCAGCGGCGGGGGAATGATTAATGAAAAACTGTTTTTT. Encoded protein: CASSGGGMINEKLFF. Full variable domain (rest looked up from reference TRBV7-9 and TRBJ1-4): DTGVSQNPRHKITKRGQNVTFRCDPISEHNRLYWYRQTLGQGPEFLTYFQNEAQLEKSRLLSDRFSAERPKGSFSTLEIQRTEQGDSAMYLCASSGGGMINEKLFFGSGTQLSVL.

This chain links TRBV6-2 or TRBV6-3 with TRBJ2-1; 8 bases fit TRBD1. The length of the CDR3 is 15 residues. Germline CDR1 and CDR2: MNHEY and SVGEGT. V was pared by 6 bases and J by 4 bases, with 8 bases of the junction left unmatched. In DNA, the CDR3 is TGTGCCAGCAGCCTATCAGGGGGCCGGTACAATGAGCAGTTCTTC. This encodes CASSLSGGRYNEQFF.

The V and J genes are TRBV9 and TRBJ2-7; D is unclear. Germline CDR1 and CDR2: SGDLS and YYNGEE. The germline V and J ends were trimmed by 0 bases and 6 bases, with 10 bases remaining between them. This CDR3 contains 13 residues. CDR3 loop: CASSVVPRGEQYF. CDR3 DNA sequence: TGTGCCAGCAGCGTAGTTCCTAGAGGCGAGCAGTACTTC.

This clone appeared once. The J gene is TRBJ1-6, the V gene TRBV4-2; D unresolved. This CDR3 is built from 12 residues. V dropped 2 bases and J dropped 10 bases, with 6 bases sitting between them. Germline loops: CDR1 LGHNA, CDR2 YNFKEQ. The CDR3 loop is CASSQLESPLHF. The CDR3 DNA sequence: TGTGCCAGCAGCCAATTAGAGTCACCCCTCCACTTT.

This clone was detected many times. J is TRBJ2-3 and V is TRBV6-4; possibly TRBD2 for D (6 bases). CDR1 MRHNA and CDR2 SNTAGT come from the germline V gene. The CDR3 length is 15 residues. The germline V and J ends were trimmed by 0 bases and 3 bases, with 10 bases remaining between them. The CDR3: CASSDSSGYTDTQYF. CDR3 bases: TGTGCCAGCAGTGACTCAAGCGGGTATACAGATACGCAGTATTTT.

The V gene is TRBV10-2, the J gene TRBJ1-2, with TRBD1 as a possible D gene (6 bases). With 6 bases removed from V and 2 bases from J, the gap between germline ends came to 13 bases. The CDR3 consists of 14 residues. Germline CDR1 reads WSHSY; CDR2 reads SAAADI. CDR3 in amino acids: CASSITGINYGYTF. The CDR3 nucleotides read TGCGCCAGCAGCATAACAGGGATCAACTATGGCTACACCTTC.

This chain uses TRBV1 with TRBJ1-5; the D call of TRBD1 is as the table states it, not checked on the DNA. TRBV1 is annotated as a pseudogene. This CDR3 is 16 amino acids long. CDR3 protein: CTSSQDRTACNQPQHF. Written as DNA, the CDR3 is TGCACCAGCAGCCAAGATCGGACAGCTTGCAATCAGCCCCAGCATTTT.

The gene calls are TRBV19 and TRBJ1-2; TRBD1 matches 9 bases. There are 14 residues in the CDR3. Germline V CDR1 and CDR2: LNHDA, SQIVND (reference sequence). V dropped 6 bases and J dropped 5; count of bases not matched to a gene: 7. The CDR3 bases are TGTGCCAGTAGCCCTGGACAGGGGCGGTATGGCTACACCTTC. This sequence encodes CASSPGQGRYGYTF. Complete variable domain (other parts from reference TRBV19 and TRBJ1-2): DGGITQSPKYLFRKEGQNVTLSCEQNLNHDAMYWYRQDPGQGLRLIYYSQIVNDFQKGDIAEGYSVSREKKESFPLTVTSAQKNPTAFYLCASSPGQGRYGYTFGSGTRLTVV.

This rearrangement joins TRBV15 to TRBJ2-2; TRBD2 might be the D (5 bases). V was pared by 5 bases and J by 2 bases, with 9 bases between. There are 14 residues in the CDR3. Germline V gene lookup returns CDR1 LNHNV and CDR2 YYDKDF (reference sequence). The CDR3 loop is CATSGEINTGELFF. The CDR3 DNA reads TGTGCCACCAGCGGGGAGATTAACACCGGGGAGCTGTTTTTT.

This rearrangement joins TRBV5-6 to TRBJ1-2; D is unclear. The V end lost 4 bases, the J end lost 5 bases, and 12 bases lay between the germline ends. CDR1 and CDR2 from the germline V gene are SGHDT and YYEEEE. The CDR3 runs to 13 residues. The CDR3 nucleotides read TGTGCCAGCAGCCTCTCTCCAGTGTATGGCTACACCTTC. Its translation is CASSLSPVYGYTF.

In its sample, this clone was seen a few times. This chain joins TRBV19 and TRBJ2-7; 8 bases align to TRBD1. Germline V gives CDR1 LNHDA, CDR2 SQIVND (reference sequence). Trimming removed 1 base from V and 3 bases from J; junction bases left unmatched: 8. The CDR3 totals 16 residues. CDR3 region: CASSIVAGTGNYEQYF. CDR3 sequence (DNA): TGTGCCAGTAGTATAGTCGCCGGGACAGGCAACTACGAGCAGTACTTC.

The chain links TRBV5-4 to TRBJ2-2; D possibly corresponds to TRBD2 (6 bases). Germline CDR1 reads SGHNT; CDR2 reads YYREEE (reference sequence). The CDR3 is 15 residues long. The V and J ends lost 0 bases and 4 bases respectively, with 10 bases between them. The CDR3: CASSLDGSATGELFF. CDR3 in DNA: TGTGCCAGCAGCTTGGACGGGAGCGCCACCGGGGAGCTGTTTTTT.

The rearrangement uses TRBV7-8 and TRBJ2-2; the D is unclear. V lost 1 base, J lost 1 base, and 10 bases lay in between. Germline CDR1 is SGHVS and CDR2 is FQNEAQ. This CDR3 is built from 16 residues. CDR3 sequence (DNA): TGTGCCAGCAGCTTAGTCTCTAGACTGAACACCGGGGAGCTGTTTTTT. This gives the protein CASSLVSRLNTGELFF.

In its sample, this clone was seen a few times. This sequence joins TRBV6-1 and TRBJ2-3; 10 bases are a match to TRBD2. The trim removed 0 bases at V and 8 bases at J, leaving 8 bases unmatched. The CDR3 is 16 amino acids. Germline V gives CDR1 MNHNS, CDR2 SASEGT. The CDR3 here is CASSEASSGGQGTQYF. Here the CDR3 DNA reads TGTGCCAGCAGTGAAGCGTCTAGCGGGGGCCAGGGTACGCAGTATTTT.